What follows are 18 T cell receptor beta chains derived from one specimen sequenced in a study of cytomegalovirus exposure and HLA in healthy donors. Produced via immunoSEQ multiplex PCR; TCRdb's table is partial and in-frame only. The data show about 340,000 clones, with about nine tenths seen just once and about 0.8% held by the top ten. The sequenced sample was PBMCs. The origin of the receptors is a young woman in good health and CMV-seronegative.

This clone appeared a few times. The V gene is TRBV4-1, the J gene TRBJ1-2; 8 bases match TRBD1. Germline CDR1 reads MGHRA; CDR2 reads YSYEKL. The J segment lost 4 bases and the V segment lost 3 bases, leaving 7 bases of the junction unmatched. The CDR3 covers 15 residues. DNA for the CDR3: TGCGCCAGCAGCCACGACAGGGGCGAGGGCTATGGCTACACCTTC. It specifies CASSHDRGEGYGYTF.

The J gene is TRBJ2-2, the V gene TRBV19, with D perhaps matching TRBD2 (5 bases). The V end lost 1 base, the J end lost 5 bases, and 8 bases lay between the germline ends. The CDR3 consists of 14 residues. Germline assignment: CDR1 LNHDA and CDR2 SQIVND (reference sequence). The CDR3 nucleotides read TGTGCCAGTAGTATAGGCAGAGGGACCGGGGAGCTGTTTTTT. Translated: CASSIGRGTGELFF.

This sequence joins TRBV9 and TRBJ2-1; D is ambiguous. CDR1 is SGDLS and CDR2 is YYNGEE in the germline V gene. With 0 bases removed from V and 5 bases from J, the gap between germline ends came to 9 bases. This CDR3 is 14 amino acids long. In DNA, the CDR3 is TGTGCCAGCAGCGTAGCCCCCACAGACAATGAGCAGTTCTTC. Its translation: CASSVAPTDNEQFF.

The chain is built from TRBV28 and TRBJ2-5, with D possibly matching TRBD2 (6 bases). V lost 7 bases and J lost 2, with 14 bases in between. CDR1 and CDR2 (germline): MDHEN, SYDVKM. The CDR3 totals 14 residues. As DNA, the CDR3 is TGTGCCAGCACCTTCCTAGGAGGGCAAGAGACCCAGTACTTC. Its translation is CASTFLGGQETQYF. Filled out from reference TRBV28 and TRBJ2-5, the complete variable domain reads DVKVTQSSRYLVKRTGEKVFLECVQDMDHENMFWYRQDPGLGLRLIYFSYDVKMKEKGDIPEGYSVSREKKERFSLILESASTNQTSMYLCASTFLGGQETQYFGPGTRLLVL.

The chain employs TRBV18 and TRBJ1-5, with 10 nucleotides matching TRBD1. This CDR3 region has 18 residues. Germline trimming cut 5 bases from V and 3 bases from J; bases unmatched to any gene: 13. Germline V CDR1 and CDR2: KGHSH, LQKENI. CDR3 in amino acids: CASSSTGTGESPNQPQHF. CDR3 sequence (DNA): TGTGCCAGCTCATCCACCGGGACAGGGGAGAGTCCCAATCAGCCCCAGCATTTT.

This chain connects TRBV7-3 to TRBJ2-3; 8 bases line up with TRBD2. The CDR3 consists of 15 residues. The germline V gene encodes CDR1 SGHTA and CDR2 FQGTGA. The trim removed 5 bases at V and 0 bases at J, leaving 4 bases unmatched. Here the CDR3 DNA reads TGTGCCAGCAGCGAACTAGCGGATAGCACAGATACGCAGTATTTT. Translation: CASSELADSTDTQYF.

The chain carries TRBV7-2 and TRBJ2-1, with TRBD2 matching 13 bases. CDR1 is SGHTA, CDR2 FQGNSA, per germline. After removal of 4 bases from V and 7 bases from J, the junction contained 10 bases not matched to a gene. This CDR3 has 17 residues. CDR3 DNA: TGTGCCAGCAGCTCCAGACTAGCGGGAGGACCGGGGAATGAGCAGTTCTTC. This codes for CASSSRLAGGPGNEQFF.

The V and J genes are TRBV7-3 and TRBJ2-1; TRBD2 agrees at 15 bases. Germline trimming cut 0 bases from V and 4 bases from J; bases unmatched to any gene: 1. The V gene's germline CDR1 is SGHTA and CDR2 FQGTGA. This CDR3 region has 17 residues. Here the CDR3 DNA reads TGTGCCAGCAGCTTAACAGGACTAGCGGGAGGGTACAATGAGCAGTTCTTC. Translated: CASSLTGLAGGYNEQFF.

The rearrangement joins TRBV29-1 to TRBJ2-7; 7 nucleotides match TRBD2. Losses at the gene ends were 6 bases for V and 2 bases for J; bases not matched to a gene: 10. The CDR3 loop spans 14 amino acids. Germline V gives CDR1 SQVTM, CDR2 ANQGSEA. The CDR3 reads CSVASGGGPYEQYF. The DNA for the CDR3 is TGCAGCGTGGCCTCTGGGGGAGGGCCCTACGAGCAGTACTTC.

CDR3 nucleotide sequence: TGTGCCAGCAGGGTTGGTAGCGGGACGGTTTCCGATACGCAGTATTTT. Its protein product is CASRVGSGTVSDTQYF. The chain is built from TRBV5-4 and TRBJ2-3; 8 bases align to TRBD2. Trimming removed 5 bases from V and 6 bases from J; junction bases left unmatched: 14. Looked up from germline, CDR1 is SGHNT and CDR2 is YYREEE (reference sequence). This CDR3 region has 16 residues.

The rearrangement links TRBV7-2 to TRBJ2-7; 7 bases fit TRBD2. The CDR3 has 14 residues. Trimming took 4 bases from V and 7 from J; bases not matched to a gene: 10. Looked up from germline, CDR1 is SGHTA and CDR2 is FQGNSA. The CDR3 loop is CASSWGAGVGEQYF. The CDR3 bases are TGTGCCAGCAGCTGGGGTGCGGGAGTAGGGGAGCAGTACTTC. Filled out from reference TRBV7-2 and TRBJ2-7, the complete variable domain reads GAGVSQSPSNKVTEKGKDVELRCDPISGHTALYWYRQSLGQGLEFLIYFQGNSAPDKSGLPSDRFSAERTGGSVSTLTIQRTQQEDSAVYLCASSWGAGVGEQYFGPGTRLTVT.

The genes are TRBV29-1 and TRBJ1-5; 7 bases fit TRBD1. This CDR3 region has 13 residues. Losses at the gene ends were 6 bases for V and 5 bases for J; bases not matched to a gene: 7. Germline-derived CDR1 and CDR2 are SQVTM and ANQGSEA. CDR3 nucleotide sequence: TGCAGCGTAGGACAGGCCAGGGATCAGCCCCAGCATTTT. Translation gives CSVGQARDQPQHF.

The rearrangement uses TRBV29-1 and TRBJ2-2, with TRBD1 matching over 7 bases. The germline V gene has CDR1 SQVTM and CDR2 ANQGSEA. The ends lost 6 bases at V and 1 base at J; junction bases unmatched: 2. The CDR3 contains 13 residues. In nucleotides, the CDR3 is TGCAGCGTGCGGACAGGGAACACCGGGGAGCTGTTTTTT. It specifies CSVRTGNTGELFF.

The rearrangement joins TRBV20-1 to TRBJ2-7; D ambiguous. Trimming pared 3 bases from V and 2 bases from J, leaving 2 bases between. Germline loops: CDR1 DFQATT, CDR2 SNEGSKA (reference sequence). This CDR3 is 10 amino acids long. CDR3 sequence reads: CSASTYEQYF. The DNA for the CDR3 is TGCAGTGCTAGTACCTACGAGCAGTACTTC.

The table lists this clone with a few counts. The CDR3 DNA sequence: TGCAGCGTTCAAATGGACAGGAGTAACTATGGCTACACCTTC. Translation gives CSVQMDRSNYGYTF. This chain uses TRBV29-1 with TRBJ1-2, with 7 bases matching TRBD1. The V and J ends lost 5 bases and 1 base, in that order; junction bases with no gene match: 7. The CDR3 covers 14 residues. Germline V gene lookup returns CDR1 SQVTM and CDR2 ANQGSEA.

As DNA, the CDR3 is TGCAGGGCCGACAGCCTCTATGGCTACACCTTC. Amino acid sequence: CRADSLYGYTF. The chain uses TRBV20-1 and TRBJ1-2; perhaps TRBD1 as D (5 bases). Per the germline V gene, CDR1 is DFQATT and CDR2 is SNEGSKA (reference sequence). The CDR3 has 11 residues.

The V and J genes are TRBV6-1 and TRBJ1-1; D gene ambiguous. V was clipped by 0 bases and J by 6 bases, with 14 bases between them. The CDR3 loop spans 15 amino acids. CDR1 and CDR2 (germline): MNHNS, SASEGT. The CDR3 here is CASSEALWGGAEAFF. DNA of the CDR3: TGTGCCAGCAGTGAAGCGCTTTGGGGAGGAGCTGAAGCTTTCTTT.

The chain has TRBV6-1 and TRBJ1-5; 12 bases match TRBD1. This CDR3 comprises 16 residues. Germline V gene data show CDR1 as MNHNS and CDR2 as SASEGT. Trimming took 2 bases from V and 5 from J; bases not matched to a gene: 4. In nucleotides, the CDR3 is TGTGCCAGCAGTGAATATGGGACAGGGGGCGATCAGCCCCAGCATTTT. Translation: CASSEYGTGGDQPQHF.